This T cell receptor (beta chain) was identified during a study of Graves' ophthalmopathy and Graves' hyperthyroidism. This clonotype was seen ten or more times. Its target is unknown. J lost 1 base, V lost 1 base, and 6 bases had no gene match. This CDR3 contains 16 residues. Germline assignment: CDR1 SQVTM and CDR2 ANQGSEA. Study-level results: The model achieved about 70% sensitivity and 72% to 75% specificity for ophthalmopathy progression.

As the template, RNA transcripts were used to amplify TCR beta CDR3 regions. Second-round multiplex PCR followed a first-round RT-PCR using HTBI primers. TCRdb recomputed calls from the multiplex PCR reads with MiXCR, one row per CDR3 protein. The sample gives 660,000 or so distinct CDR3 sequences, more than 40% of which show up once; 2.5% to 3.5% is in the top ten. The chain recombines TRBV29-1 with TRBJ2-5; 10 nucleotides align to TRBD2. Sequencing was done on a sample of peripheral blood. This TCR was recovered from an adult man with Graves' ophthalmopathy. CDR3 sequence (DNA): TGCAGCGTTGAAGGACTAGCGGGCCAGATCCAAGAGACCCAGTACTTC. Amino acid sequence: CSVEGLAGQIQETQYF.